This TCR beta chain comes out of a study of regulatory T cells in long-lasting Graves disease. This clonotype has at least ten counts. The CDR3 length is 16 residues. With 5 bases clipped from V and 8 bases from J, the junction kept 8 bases outside the gene matches. Germline CDR1 is SGHVS and CDR2 is FNYEAQ. CDR3 regions were amplified by Arm-PCR using iRepertoire HTBI primers to build TCR beta libraries. From the multiplex PCR reads, TCRdb called clonotypes with MiXCR, one entry per CDR3 protein. The repertoire holds about 440,000 distinct CDR3 sequences, with about a sixth as singletons. Time point in this sample: newly diagnosed GD, antithyroid drugs for less than 3 months. Following extraction of RNA from PBMCs, that RNA was used to make the TCR library. The sample was also linked to a second study, of T cells in Graves' hyperthyroidism and ophthalmopathy. This second report adds: Clinical symptoms, serum thyroxine and TRAb, thyroid ultrasound and orbital computed tomography together formed the diagnostic basis. Primed by the HTBI set, a first-round RT-PCR was run on the TCR CDR3. Blood shared most expanded thyroid clonotypes above 0.001.

The source of this sequence is a woman aged 18-29 years with Graves disease. The specimen was peripheral blood mononuclear cells (PBMCs), collected at new diagnosis, from a patient treated with antithyroid drugs. The chain combines TRBV7-6 with TRBJ2-1; TRBD2 aligns across 14 bases. CDR3 sequence reads: CASSIGTSGSVDEQFF. In nucleotides, the CDR3 is TGTGCCAGCAGCATCGGGACTAGCGGGAGTGTCGATGAGCAGTTCTTC.